This is a list of T cell receptor beta chains from one sample in a study of cytomegalovirus exposure and HLA in healthy donors. Clones were read by immunoSEQ multiplex PCR, and TCRdb kept only the in-frame ones, dropping some. The sample data list roughly 100,000 clones. Sequencing used PBMCs. These receptors came from a man aged 45-65 years in good health and CMV-seronegative. Both conserved end residues are part of each CDR3.

CDR3 length	J gene	V gene	CDR3 protein
16	TRBJ2-7	TRBV11-1	CASSLTLSRLRLVQYF
13	TRBJ2-5	TRBV6-1	CASSGVGRETQYF
18	TRBJ2-6	TRBV5-5	CASSLGVALSSGANVLTF
16	TRBJ2-1	TRBV6-5	CASSFHRDRGYNEQFF
16	TRBJ1-1	TRBV5-1	CASSLDLNGVNTEAFF
13	TRBJ1-2	TRBV19	CASSKSVRYGYTF
15	TRBJ1-2	TRBV6-5	CASSRGSGANYGYTF
16	TRBJ2-7	TRBV6-6	CASSPQGSGATYEQYF
14	TRBJ2-2	TRBV2	CASNRLDRHGELFF
13	TRBJ1-2	TRBV7-2	CASTSTFFYGYTF
18	TRBJ2-3	TRBV6-1	CASSEWVVGSPGTDTQYF
15	TRBJ1-6	TRBV5-6	CASSWRQAIDSPLHF
14	TRBJ2-3	TRBV29-1	CSVVVGQGTDTQYF
15	TRBJ2-1	TRBV13	CASSRLAGAGGEQFF
15	TRBJ2-1	TRBV5-1	CASSFAGALANEQFF
14	TRBJ1-2	TRBV5-4	CASRPGQGGDGYTF
13	TRBJ1-1	TRBV5-1	CASSATGLHEAFF
13	TRBJ1-1	TRBV7-3	CASSSRVNTEAFF
15	TRBJ2-7	TRBV9	CASSGEMGSGNEQYF
14	TRBJ1-1	TRBV6-5	CASSRDSTSWEAFF
15	TRBJ1-5	TRBV27	CASSLFGGYNQPQHF
13	TRBJ1-1	TRBV15	CATSRTGGSEAFF
17	TRBJ2-5	TRBV7-8	CASSLLATMGQSETQYF
13	TRBJ1-1	TRBV7-9	CASSPRMNTEAFF
14	TRBJ2-5	TRBV15	CATSRDTGVETQYF
14	TRBJ1-3	TRBV14	CASIATGHGNTIYF
14	TRBJ1-3	TRBV6-1	CASRAGGNPNLRYF